This T cell receptor beta chain was sequenced in a study of OX40 agonist ivuxolimab in advanced cancers. This table comes from immunoSEQ multiplex PCR, and its TCRdb copy is limited to in-frame clones, with some not included. The sample shows 83,000 or so clones, around four fifths of them seen only once. Sample: CD4+ or CD8+ T cells sorted from blood, taken in a trial of the OX40 agonist ivuxolimab. The clonotype was recovered from an adult with an advanced solid tumor such as melanoma, head and neck, liver or kidney cancer.

The CDR3 bases are TGCAGCGTTGTCTCAGGACAAGAGACCCAGTACTTC. It is translated as CSVVSGQETQYF. The chain uses TRBV29-1 and TRBJ2-5; unclear D gene. Trimming removed 4 bases from V and 2 bases from J, with 8 bases in between. CDR3 size: 12 residues. The V gene's germline CDR1 is SQVTM and CDR2 ANQGSEA.